This TCR beta chain was sequenced for a study of Graves' ophthalmopathy and Graves' hyperthyroidism. Study-wide findings and caveats: Blood samples also showed most expanded thyroid clonotypes exceeding 0.001 frequency. Its predictions of ophthalmopathy progression gave the model almost 71% sensitivity and 72% to 75% specificity.

For repertoire sequencing, the TCR beta CDR3 regions were amplified from RNA transcripts. Scientists carried out first-round RT-PCR using HTBI primers and then a second-round multiplex PCR. Each CDR3 protein gets one entry after TCRdb re-called the multiplex PCR reads with MiXCR. The table includes around 400,000 distinct CDR3 sequences, approximately 20% detected once. The table lists this clonotype with many counts. The antigen remains unidentified. This CDR3 comprises 14 residues. Trimming at V came to 8 bases and at J to 2 bases, leaving 11 bases not matched to a gene. CDR1 DFQATT and CDR2 SNEGSKA come from the germline V gene (reference sequence). With a duration under 3 months, ophthalmopathy in the donors showed moderate-to-severe activity, CAS ≥3 and NOSPECS ≥4. Other autoimmune diseases, uncontrolled infections, pregnancy and lactation each led to patient exclusion.

The sequenced sample was peripheral blood. The rearrangement links TRBV20-1 to TRBJ2-7; 8 positions agree with TRBD1. This receptor was obtained from a woman younger than 35 with Graves' ophthalmopathy. This CDR3 is CSSPGEQGAYEQYF. Written as DNA, the CDR3 is TGCAGTTCCCCGGGAGAACAGGGGGCCTACGAGCAGTACTTC.